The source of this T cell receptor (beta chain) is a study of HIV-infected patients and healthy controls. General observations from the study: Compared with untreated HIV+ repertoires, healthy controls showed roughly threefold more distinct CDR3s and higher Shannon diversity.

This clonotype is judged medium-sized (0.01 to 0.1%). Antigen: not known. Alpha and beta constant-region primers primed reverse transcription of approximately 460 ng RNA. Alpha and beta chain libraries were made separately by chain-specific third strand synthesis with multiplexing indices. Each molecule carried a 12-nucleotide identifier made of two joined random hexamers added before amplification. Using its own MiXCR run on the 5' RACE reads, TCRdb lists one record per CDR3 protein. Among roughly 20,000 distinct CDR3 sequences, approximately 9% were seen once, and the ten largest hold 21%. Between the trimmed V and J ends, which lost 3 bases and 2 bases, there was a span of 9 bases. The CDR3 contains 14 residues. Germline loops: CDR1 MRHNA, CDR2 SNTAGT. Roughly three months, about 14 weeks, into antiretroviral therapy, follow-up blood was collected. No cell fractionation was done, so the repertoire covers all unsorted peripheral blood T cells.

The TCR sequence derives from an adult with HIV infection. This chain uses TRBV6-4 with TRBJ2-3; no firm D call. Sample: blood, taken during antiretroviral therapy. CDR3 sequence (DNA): TGTGCCAGCAGTGAACAGCTATCCACAGATACGCAGTATTTT. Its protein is CASSEQLSTDTQYF.